Listed below are T cell receptor beta chains from one sample, sequenced in a study of blood T cell repertoires in COVID-19. Sequencing was performed with immunoSEQ multiplex PCR; in TCRdb, only in-frame clones are kept and a portion is missing. Here the sample spans fewer than 75,000 clones, around 87% being singletons. Source material: peripheral blood. The source of these receptors is a man aged 60 to 69 with active or convalescent COVID-19. Each CDR3 is given with its conserved first and last residue. A D gene is named only where the DNA matches it firmly. Not every row has a clone size; where given, it reads once, few, many or a size class.

v_gene	abundance	d_gene	j_gene	CDR3nt	CDR3aa
TRBV12-3/TRBV12-4	.	.	TRBJ2-2	TGTGCCAGCAGTAAAACTCGTGCCGGGGAGCTGTTTTTT	CASSKTRAGELFF
TRBV4-3	.	.	TRBJ1-6	TGCGCCAGCAGCCAAGCCAAGGTGGACAGCCACAGCTCCTATAATTCACCCCTCCACTTT	CASSQAKVDSHSSYNSPLHF
TRBV28	once	.	TRBJ1-1	TGTGCCAGCAACCCTGGGAGCCCGGAGAACACTGAAGCTTTCTTT	CASNPGSPENTEAFF
TRBV28	.	TRBD1	TRBJ2-7	TGTGCCAGCAGCCCCGGACAGGATCCCTACGAGCAGTACTTC	CASSPGQDPYEQYF
TRBV15	.	TRBD1	TRBJ2-5	TGTGCCACCAGCGGTCGGACAGGGGGCCTTAGGAATGACGGAGAGACCCAGTACTTC	CATSGRTGGLRNDGETQYF
TRBV5-4	.	.	TRBJ1-2	TGTGCCAGCAGCTTAGGGGTGGGTGGCTACACCTTC	CASSLGVGGYTF
TRBV28	.	TRBD1	TRBJ1-1	TGTGCCAGCAGTTTAAACAGGGGAGAAGCTTTCTTT	CASSLNRGEAFF
TRBV18	.	TRBD1	TRBJ2-7	TGTGCCAGCTCACCCAACCTTGGACAGGGTGGCTACGAGCAGTACTTC	CASSPNLGQGGYEQYF
TRBV18	.	.	TRBJ1-4	TGTGCCAGCTCAGCCGCGGAGGCTAATGAAAAACTGTTTTTT	CASSAAEANEKLFF
TRBV5-4	.	.	TRBJ2-7	TGTGCCAGCAGCCCCGACAGGCCAACTAATAACGAGCAGTACTTC	CASSPDRPTNNEQYF
TRBV10-1	.	TRBD2	TRBJ2-1	TGCGCCAGCAGTGGGCTAGCGGGAAATGAGCAGTTCTTC	CASSGLAGNEQFF
TRBV21-1	.	.	TRBJ2-3	TGTGCCAGCAGCACCTACAGGGGAAGGACAGATACGCAGTATTTT	CASSTYRGRTDTQYF
TRBV6-1	.	.	TRBJ2-1	TGTGCCAGCAGTGAAGCGGGAGGTCCCTACAATGAGCAGTTCTTC	CASSEAGGPYNEQFF
TRBV5-1	.	TRBD1	TRBJ1-1	TGCGCCAGCAGGGGTCAGGGGGGTGGCACTGAAGCTTTCTTT	CASRGQGGGTEAFF
TRBV11-2	.	.	TRBJ1-2	TGTGCCAGCAGCTTAGGGGGAGGGGGCTACACCTTC	CASSLGGGGYTF
TRBV19	.	.	TRBJ1-5	TGTGCCAGTAGTAATACAGGGAACAATCAGCCCCAGCATTTT	CASSNTGNNQPQHF
TRBV6-5	.	.	TRBJ1-5	TGTGCCAGCAGGCCCGCGGGGGATGGAGCCCAGCATTTT	CASRPAGDGAQHF
TRBV6-2/TRBV6-3	.	.	TRBJ2-7	TGTGCCAGCAGTTATGGGTCGGGGGACGGGCAGTACTTC	CASSYGSGDGQYF
TRBV29-1	.	.	TRBJ2-2	TGCAGCGTTGGGACTTTGAACACCGGGGAGCTGTTTTTT	CSVGTLNTGELFF
TRBV9	.	TRBD2	TRBJ2-1	TGTGCCAGCAGCGTAAGTGGCGGGGGGGCTTGGAGTGAGCAGTTCTTC	CASSVSGGGAWSEQFF
TRBV11-2	.	.	TRBJ2-3	TGTGCCAGCAGCTTAGATCGCGGATACCGCACAGATACGCAGTATTTT	CASSLDRGYRTDTQYF
TRBV9	once	TRBD2	TRBJ2-5	TGTGCCAGCAGCCCGGGACTAGCGGGGGGGCTGCTGGGATTGACCCAGTACTTC	CASSPGLAGGLLGLTQYF
TRBV27	.	TRBD1	TRBJ1-2	TGTGCCAGCAGTCTTAACACAGGGGGGTATGGCTACACCTTC	CASSLNTGGYGYTF
TRBV4-1	.	.	TRBJ2-2	TGCGCCAGCAGCGCAACCGGGACCCGGGGGGGGGAGCTGTTTTTT	CASSATGTRGGELFF
TRBV2	.	.	TRBJ2-1	TGTGCCAGCAGTGAAGCGCCCAGTTCCAATGAGCAGTTCTTC	CASSEAPSSNEQFF
TRBV10-3	.	TRBD2	TRBJ2-1	TGTGCCATCAGTGACTTGGACAAGCGGGGGGATGAGCAGTTCTTC	CAISDLDKRGDEQFF
TRBV6-6	.	.	TRBJ2-7	TGTGCCAGCAGCCCCAGGGTAACCCACGAGCAGTACTTC	CASSPRVTHEQYF
TRBV5-1	.	.	TRBJ2-2	TGCGCCAGCAGCTTGAAGGCGGGGAACACCGGGGAGCTGTTTTTT	CASSLKAGNTGELFF
TRBV5-1	.	.	TRBJ1-3	TGCGCCAGCAGCTTGTTGGCTGACTCTGGAAACACCATATATTTT	CASSLLADSGNTIYF
TRBV11-2	once	TRBD2	TRBJ2-5	TGTGCCAGCAGCTTAGGGACTAGCGGGAGGCGGTTAGGAGAGACCCAGTACTTC	CASSLGTSGRRLGETQYF
TRBV19	.	.	TRBJ2-7	TGTGCCAGTAGTGTAAAGACAAACTACGAGCAGTACTTC	CASSVKTNYEQYF
TRBV5-1	.	.	TRBJ1-1	TGCGCCAGCAGCTTTAGGGCAGAGAGGGTCACTGAAGCTTTCTTT	CASSFRAERVTEAFF
TRBV9	once	.	TRBJ1-1	TGTGCCAGCAGCCTAGGGGCAGCGAACACTGAAGCTTTCTTT	CASSLGAANTEAFF
TRBV10-1	.	.	TRBJ1-1	TGCGCCAGCAGTGAGAGGGGATGGAACACTGAAGCTTTCTTT	CASSERGWNTEAFF
TRBV29-1	.	TRBD1	TRBJ1-2	TGCAGCGTCTCCAGGGGGGCCGGGACATTGGGAGGCTACACCTTC	CSVSRGAGTLGGYTF
TRBV7-8	once	.	TRBJ1-1	TGTGCCAGCAGCTCGAGGTCCCTCGGAGAAGCTTTCTTT	CASSSRSLGEAFF
TRBV19	.	TRBD2	TRBJ2-3	TGTGCCAGTAGTGTTAGCGGGGGGGCCGGGACAGATACGCAGTATTTT	CASSVSGGAGTDTQYF
TRBV7-9	.	TRBD1	TRBJ1-3	TGTGCCAGCAGCATCGGACAGGGTGGAAACACCATATATTTT	CASSIGQGGNTIYF
TRBV7-9	.	TRBD1	TRBJ1-4	TGTGCCAGCAGCTTAGACCAGGGGGCGCGGAAAGAAAAACTGTTTTTT	CASSLDQGARKEKLFF
TRBV27	.	TRBD2	TRBJ2-1	TGTGCCAGCACGGGACTAGCGGGAGGGTCGAGGAATGAGCAGTTCTTC	CASTGLAGGSRNEQFF
TRBV19	.	TRBD2	TRBJ2-3	TGTGCCAGTAGTATCTCGGCTAGCGGGGTGGGAGATACGCAGTATTTT	CASSISASGVGDTQYF
TRBV27	once	.	TRBJ2-1	TGTGCCAGCAGTCCACGACAGGGAGGCTCCTACAATGAGCAGTTCTTC	CASSPRQGGSYNEQFF
TRBV6-4	.	.	TRBJ2-1	TGTGCCAGCAGTTTGGGAGTAAGCTCCTACAATGAGCAGTTCTTC	CASSLGVSSYNEQFF
TRBV29-1	.	.	TRBJ2-3	TGCAGCGCCCCAGGGGCCAACACAGATACGCAGTATTTT	CSAPGANTDTQYF
TRBV3-1/TRBV3-2	.	TRBD1	TRBJ1-4	TGTGCCAGCAGCCAGAGGGGGCGAGGGGAAAAACTGTTTTTT	CASSQRGRGEKLFF
TRBV30	.	.	TRBJ2-3	TGTGCCTGGAGCTCCGGGGGAGCGGGTTCAGATACGCAGTATTTT	CAWSSGGAGSDTQYF
TRBV7-2	.	TRBD2	TRBJ2-1	TGTGCCAGCAGCAAAGTTGCTAGCGGGTACAATGAGCAGTTCTTC	CASSKVASGYNEQFF
TRBV9	.	.	TRBJ1-6	TGTGCCAGCAGCCCCCGACAGAAGGAACCCCTCCACTTT	CASSPRQKEPLHF
TRBV28	.	TRBD1	TRBJ1-5	TGTGCCAGCAGGCTACAGGGGGCTCAGCCCCAGCATTTT	CASRLQGAQPQHF